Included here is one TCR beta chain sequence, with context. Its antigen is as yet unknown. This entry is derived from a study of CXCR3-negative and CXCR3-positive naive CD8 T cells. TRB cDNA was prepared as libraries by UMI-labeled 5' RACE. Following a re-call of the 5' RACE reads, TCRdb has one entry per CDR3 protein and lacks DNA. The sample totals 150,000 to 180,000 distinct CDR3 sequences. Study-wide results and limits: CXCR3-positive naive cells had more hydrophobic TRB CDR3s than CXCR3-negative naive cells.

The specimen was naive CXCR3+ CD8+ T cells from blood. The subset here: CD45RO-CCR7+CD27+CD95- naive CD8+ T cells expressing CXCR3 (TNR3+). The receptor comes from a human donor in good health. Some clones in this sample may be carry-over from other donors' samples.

The CDR3 here is CSVLTPPYEQYF. V and J are TRBV29-1 and TRBJ2-7. Germline-derived CDR1 and CDR2 are SQVTM and ANQGSEA. The CDR3 runs 12 residues.